The 7 T cell receptor beta chains reported below all come from one sample, sequenced in a study of a mutant IDH1 vaccine in newly diagnosed glioma. Time point given: week 47, end of study. Every vaccination contained 300 ug of the mutant IDH1 20-mer peptide and was paired with topical imiquimod. Which antigens these TCRs recognize remains unknown. Data came from immunoSEQ multiplex PCR; TCRdb stores just in-frame clones and leaves some out. Here the sample spans tens of thousands of clones, less than 65% being singletons. The starting material was peripheral blood mononuclear cells (PBMCs), obtained from a glioma patient whose treatment included an IDH1 peptide vaccine. The receptors stem from a man aged 40-50 years with glioma. Some clones in this sample may be carry-over from other donors' samples.

The chain uses TRBV10-2 and TRBJ1-2; perhaps TRBD1 as D (6 bases). The CDR3 contains 13 residues. Trimming removed 5 bases at V and 4 bases at J, with 11 bases between. The germline gives CDR1 WSHSY, CDR2 SAAADI. The CDR3 loop is CASSPDRAYGYTF. DNA for the CDR3: TGCGCCAGCAGTCCGGACAGAGCCTATGGCTACACCTTC.

The V call is TRBV5-4, the J call TRBJ1-5; TRBD1 aligns across 8 bases. Germline CDR1 SGHNT, CDR2 YYREEE (reference sequence). V shed 4 bases and J 8 bases; nucleotides not matched to a gene: 11. This CDR3 is 15 amino acids long. This CDR3 is CASSLNGQGGEPQHF. The CDR3 DNA is TGTGCCAGCAGCCTAAATGGACAGGGCGGCGAGCCCCAGCATTTT.

The V call is TRBV5-1, the J call TRBJ2-3; TRBD2 matches 12 bases. V lost 0 bases to trimming and J lost 5 bases; unmatched junction nucleotides: 4. The CDR3 is 16 residues long. Germline loops: CDR1 SGHRS, CDR2 YFSETQ. The CDR3 nucleotides are TGCGCCAGCAGCTTGGGACTAGCGGGGGATGGAGATACGCAGTATTTT. This translates into CASSLGLAGDGDTQYF.

CDR3 region: CARSIARGSSYEQYF. The CDR3 nucleotides read TGTGCCAGAAGCATCGCACGGGGAAGCTCCTACGAGCAGTACTTC. This chain joins TRBV5-3 and TRBJ2-7, with a tentative D call TRBD2 (5 bases). TRBV5-3 is labeled an ORF, and its function is uncertain. V lost 4 bases and J lost 0, with 14 bases in between. The length of the CDR3 is 15 residues.

CDR3 residues: CASSLQISGAPYEQYF. DNA for the CDR3: TGTGCCAGCAGCTTGCAGATTAGCGGGGCCCCCTACGAGCAGTACTTC. This chain links TRBV5-6 with TRBJ2-7; the match to TRBD2 covers 8 bases. The CDR3 consists of 16 residues. Germline V CDR1 and CDR2: SGHDT, YYEEEE. The ends lost 1 base at V and 2 bases at J; junction bases unmatched: 8.

This chain links TRBV6-5 with TRBJ2-7; 10 bases are shared with TRBD2. The CDR3 consists of 16 residues. Germline V gene lookup returns CDR1 MNHEY and CDR2 SVGAGI. J was trimmed by 3 bases and V by 4 bases; bases with no gene match: 9. CDR3 nucleotide sequence: TGTGCCAGCAGTTCTCTCGGACTAGCGGAGGTCTACGAGCAGTACTTC. This gives the protein CASSSLGLAEVYEQYF.

The V gene is TRBV6-5, the J gene TRBJ1-5, with D unresolved. Trimming left V 5 bases short and J 5 bases short, with 10 bases between. The CDR3 covers 13 residues. Germline lookup yields CDR1 MNHEY and CDR2 SVGAGI. Here the CDR3 reads CASSARADQPQHF. CDR3 nucleotides: TGTGCCAGCAGTGCGAGGGCCGATCAGCCCCAGCATTTT.